The next 3 T cell receptor beta chains were all read from a single sample in a study of T cell responses to AZD1222 COVID-19 vaccine. The table came from immunoSEQ multiplex PCR; TCRdb's copy has only in-frame clones and leaves some out. The data show around 110,000 clones, 80% to 95% seen once. The specimen was peripheral blood, collected 28 days after the second AZD1222 dose. These receptors were collected from an adult who received the AZD1222 COVID-19 vaccine.

The chain carries TRBV10-3 and TRBJ1-2; 9 nucleotides match TRBD1. Germline V CDR1 and CDR2: ENHRY, SYGVKD. CDR3 length: 13 amino acids. V lost 10 bases and J lost 7; bases outside the gene matches: 10. CDR3 region: CATWTGVIGGYTF. The CDR3 DNA reads as TGTGCCACCTGGACAGGGGTGATTGGTGGCTACACCTTC.

The V call is TRBV18, the J call TRBJ1-1, with D unclear. Trimming took off 0 bases at V and 3 bases at J, with 5 bases between the two ends. This CDR3 region has 13 residues. Germline CDR1 is KGHSH and CDR2 is LQKENI. The CDR3 bases are TGTGCCAGCTCACCACCAGCGGACACTGAAGCTTTCTTT. As protein: CASSPPADTEAFF.

The rearrangement joins TRBV6-5 to TRBJ2-7; 13 bases are shared with TRBD2. CDR1 is MNHEY and CDR2 is SVGAGI in the germline V gene. V lost 2 bases and J lost 4; bases outside the gene matches: 5. CDR3 length: 16 residues. The DNA of the CDR3 is TGTGCCAGCAGTTACCCTGGGACTAGCGGGACATACGAGCAGTACTTC. Translating gives CASSYPGTSGTYEQYF.